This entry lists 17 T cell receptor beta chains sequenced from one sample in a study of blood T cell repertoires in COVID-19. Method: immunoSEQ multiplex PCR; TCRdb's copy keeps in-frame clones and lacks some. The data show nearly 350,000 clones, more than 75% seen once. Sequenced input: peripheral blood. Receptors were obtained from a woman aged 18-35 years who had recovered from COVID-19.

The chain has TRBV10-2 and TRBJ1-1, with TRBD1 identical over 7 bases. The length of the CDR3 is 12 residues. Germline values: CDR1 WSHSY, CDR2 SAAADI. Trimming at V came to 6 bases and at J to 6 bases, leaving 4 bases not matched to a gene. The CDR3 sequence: CASSQTGAEAFF. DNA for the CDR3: TGCGCCAGCAGCCAAACAGGGGCTGAAGCTTTCTTT.

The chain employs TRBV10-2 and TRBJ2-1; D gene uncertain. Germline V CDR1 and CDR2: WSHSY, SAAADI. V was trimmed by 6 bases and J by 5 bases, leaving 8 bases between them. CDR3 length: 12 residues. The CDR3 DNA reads TGCGCCAGCAGCCTGATAGACAATGAGCAGTTCTTC. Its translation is CASSLIDNEQFF.

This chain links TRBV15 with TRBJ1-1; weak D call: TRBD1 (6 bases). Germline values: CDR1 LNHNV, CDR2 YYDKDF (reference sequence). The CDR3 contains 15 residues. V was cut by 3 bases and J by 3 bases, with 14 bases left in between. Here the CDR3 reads CATSRGGQVYTEAFF. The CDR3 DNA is TGTGCCACCAGCAGGGGGGGGCAGGTTTACACTGAAGCTTTCTTT. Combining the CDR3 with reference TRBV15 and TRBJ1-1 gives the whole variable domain DAMVIQNPRYQVTQFGKPVTLSCSQTLNHNVMYWYQQKSSQAPKLLFHYYDKDFNNEADTPDNFQSRRPNTSFCFLDIRSPGLGDTAMYLCATSRGGQVYTEAFFGQGTRLTVV.

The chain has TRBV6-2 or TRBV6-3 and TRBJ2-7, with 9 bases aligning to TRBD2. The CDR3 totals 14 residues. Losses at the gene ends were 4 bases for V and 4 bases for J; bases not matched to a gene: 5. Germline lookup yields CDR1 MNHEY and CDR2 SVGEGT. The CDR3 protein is CASSLAGATYEQYV. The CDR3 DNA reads TGTGCCAGCAGTTTAGCGGGGGCGACTTACGAGCAGTACGTC.

The CDR3 DNA reads TGTGCCAGTAGTACCCTAGCGGGAGTAGGCCAAGAGACCCAGTACTTC. As protein: CASSTLAGVGQETQYF. The genes are TRBV19 and TRBJ2-5; the match to TRBD2 covers 10 bases. V lost 4 bases to trimming and J lost 1 base; unmatched junction nucleotides: 6. From germline, CDR1 is LNHDA and CDR2 SQIVND (reference sequence). The CDR3 is made up of 16 amino acids.

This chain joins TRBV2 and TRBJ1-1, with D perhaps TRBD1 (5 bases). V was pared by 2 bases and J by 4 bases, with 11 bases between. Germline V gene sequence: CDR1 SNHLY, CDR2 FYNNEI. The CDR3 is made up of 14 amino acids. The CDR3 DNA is TGTGCCAGCAGTGAACGTACAGGTAGCACTGAAGCTTTCTTT. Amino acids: CASSERTGSTEAFF.

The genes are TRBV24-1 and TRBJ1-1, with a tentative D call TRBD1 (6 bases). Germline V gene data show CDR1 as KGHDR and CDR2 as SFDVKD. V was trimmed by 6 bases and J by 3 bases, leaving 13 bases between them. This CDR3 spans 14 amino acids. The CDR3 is CATSKTGADTEAFF. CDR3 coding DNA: TGTGCCACCAGTAAGACAGGTGCGGACACTGAAGCTTTCTTT.

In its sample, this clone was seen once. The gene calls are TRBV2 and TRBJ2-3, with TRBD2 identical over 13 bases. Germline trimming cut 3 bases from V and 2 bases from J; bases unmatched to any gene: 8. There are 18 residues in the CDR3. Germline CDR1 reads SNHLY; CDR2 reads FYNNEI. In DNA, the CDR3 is TGTGCCAGCAGTGAGATTTCCGGACTAGCGGGGGACACAGATACGCAGTATTTT. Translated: CASSEISGLAGDTDTQYF. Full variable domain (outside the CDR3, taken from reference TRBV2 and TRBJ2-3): EPEVTQTPSHQVTQMGQEVILRCVPISNHLYFYWYRQILGQKVEFLVSFYNNEISEKSEIFDDQFSVERPDGSNFTLKIRSTKLEDSAMYFCASSEISGLAGDTDTQYFGPGTRLTVL.

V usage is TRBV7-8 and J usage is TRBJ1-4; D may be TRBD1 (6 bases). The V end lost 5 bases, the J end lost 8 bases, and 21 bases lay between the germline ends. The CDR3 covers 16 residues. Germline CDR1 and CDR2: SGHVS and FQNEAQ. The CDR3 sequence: CASSARTQGQGEKLFF. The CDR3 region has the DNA TGTGCCAGCAGCGCCCGAACACAGGGCCAGGGGGAAAAACTGTTTTTT.

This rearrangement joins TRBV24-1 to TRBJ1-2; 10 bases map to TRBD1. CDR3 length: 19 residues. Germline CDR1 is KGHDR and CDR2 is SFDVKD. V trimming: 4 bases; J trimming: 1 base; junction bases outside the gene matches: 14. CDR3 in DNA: TGTGCCACCAGTGACTTCTTAATTACCCGGGACAGGGGTAACTATGGCTACACCTTC. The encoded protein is CATSDFLITRDRGNYGYTF.

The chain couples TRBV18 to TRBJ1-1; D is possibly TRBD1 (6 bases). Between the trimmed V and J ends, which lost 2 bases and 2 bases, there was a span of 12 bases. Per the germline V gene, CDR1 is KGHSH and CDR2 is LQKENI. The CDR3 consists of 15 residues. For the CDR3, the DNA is TGTGCCAGCTCACCAGGCCCAGGGGTTAACACTGAAGCTTTCTTT. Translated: CASSPGPGVNTEAFF.

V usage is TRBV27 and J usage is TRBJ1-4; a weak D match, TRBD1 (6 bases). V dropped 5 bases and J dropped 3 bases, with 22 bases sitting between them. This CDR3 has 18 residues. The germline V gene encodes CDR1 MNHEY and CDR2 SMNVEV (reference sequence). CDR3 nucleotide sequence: TGTGCCAGCAGTCCCAAGGGGGGGGGATGGTTTGCTAATGAAAAACTGTTTTTT. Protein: CASSPKGGGWFANEKLFF.

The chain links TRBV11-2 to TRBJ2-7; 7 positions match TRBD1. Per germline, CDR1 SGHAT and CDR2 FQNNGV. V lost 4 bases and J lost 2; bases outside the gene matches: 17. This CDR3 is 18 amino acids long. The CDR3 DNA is TGTGCCAGCAGCTATCCCCTCCGGGGACAGAGCCCAACCTACGAGCAGTACGTC. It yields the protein CASSYPLRGQSPTYEQYV.

The CDR3, as DNA: TGTGCCAGCCTCCCTAGTTCCGGATTCAATTTTGCACCCCTCCACTTT. Translated, it gives CASLPSSGFNFAPLHF. J is TRBJ1-6 and V is TRBV7-2, with D unclear. Trimming took 8 bases from V and 11 from J, leaving 25 bases between them. The CDR3 is 16 residues long. Germline V lookup: CDR1 SGHTA, CDR2 FQGNSA. The variable domain in full, completed from reference TRBV7-2 and TRBJ1-6, reads GAGVSQSPSNKVTEKGKDVELRCDPISGHTALYWYRQSLGQGLEFLIYFQGNSAPDKSGLPSDRFSAERTGGSVSTLTIQRTQQEDSAVYLCASLPSSGFNFAPLHFGNGTRLTVT.

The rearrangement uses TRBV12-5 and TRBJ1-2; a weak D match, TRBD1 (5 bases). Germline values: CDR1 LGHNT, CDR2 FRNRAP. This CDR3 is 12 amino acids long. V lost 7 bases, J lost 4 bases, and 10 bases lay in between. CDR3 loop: CASDWRGYGYTF. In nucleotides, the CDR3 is TGTGCTAGTGACTGGAGGGGCTATGGCTACACCTTC.

Here the CDR3 DNA reads TGTGCCAGCAGCCCCGGACAGAATCAGCCCCAGCATTTT. It codes for CASSPGQNQPQHF. V is TRBV11-2 and J is TRBJ1-5; D possibly corresponds to TRBD1 (6 bases). Trimming took 5 bases from V and 4 from J, leaving 9 bases between them. This CDR3 is 13 amino acids long. CDR1 and CDR2 from the germline V gene are SGHAT and FQNNGV.

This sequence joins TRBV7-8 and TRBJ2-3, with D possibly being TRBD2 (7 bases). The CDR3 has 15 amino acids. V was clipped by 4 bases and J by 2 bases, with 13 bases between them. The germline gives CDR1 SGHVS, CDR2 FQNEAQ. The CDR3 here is CASSSQGLHTDTQYF. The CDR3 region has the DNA TGTGCCAGCAGCTCACAGGGACTACACACAGATACGCAGTATTTT.